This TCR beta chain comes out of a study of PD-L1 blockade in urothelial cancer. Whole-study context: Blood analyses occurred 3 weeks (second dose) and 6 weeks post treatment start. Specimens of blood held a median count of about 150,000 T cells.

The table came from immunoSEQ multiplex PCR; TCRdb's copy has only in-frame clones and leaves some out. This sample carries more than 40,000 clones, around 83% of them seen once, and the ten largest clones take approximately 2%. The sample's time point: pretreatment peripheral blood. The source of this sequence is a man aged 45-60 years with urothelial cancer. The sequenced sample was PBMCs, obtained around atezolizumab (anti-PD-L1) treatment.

For the CDR3, the DNA is TGTGCCAGCAGCCCCGTCCCCCAGTACTTC. Its translation is CASSPVPQYF. The chain recombines TRBV7-9 with TRBJ2-5; D is undetermined. The V end was cut by 5 bases, the J end by 9 bases, with 7 bases between. The CDR3 runs 10 residues. The germline CDR1 and CDR2 sequences are SEHNR and FQNEAQ (reference sequence).